The 32 T cell receptor beta chains below were found in one sample sequenced in a study of T-cell memory formation after mild COVID-19. TCRdb reanalysed the 5' RACE reads using MiXCR and keeps one entry per CDR3 protein. The sample shows 400,000 to 500,000 distinct CDR3 sequences, roughly 20% of them seen only once. Sequenced: PBMCs or a T cell subset sorted from them (not recorded which). The receptors come from an adult woman who had mild COVID-19 (a few samples of this study predate the infection). Cell type and time point are not known.

The chain is built from TRBV7-2 and TRBJ2-7, with D uncertain. Germline V CDR1 and CDR2: SGHTA, FQGNSA. The CDR3 length is 13 residues. Trimming removed 5 bases from V and 6 bases from J, with 14 bases in between. The CDR3 DNA sequence: TGTGCCAGCAGCCCGGACCTAGGACCCGAGCAGTACTTC. Its protein product is CASSPDLGPEQYF.

The chain uses TRBV28 and TRBJ2-7; TRBD1 matches at 7 bases. The J segment lost 4 bases and the V segment lost 5 bases, leaving 5 bases of the junction unmatched. This CDR3 has 13 residues. Germline loops: CDR1 MDHEN, CDR2 SYDVKM. For the CDR3, the DNA is TGTGCCAGCAGTGAGACAGGGCAATACGAGCAGTACTTC. This sequence encodes CASSETGQYEQYF.

This clonotype was seen only a few times. The chain joins TRBV7-3 to TRBJ2-3; tentatively, D is TRBD1 (5 bases). Trimming shortened V by 5 bases and J by 0 bases, and 15 bases separated the two germline ends. Germline V CDR1 and CDR2: SGHTA, FQGTGA. The CDR3 extends over 16 amino acids. CDR3 DNA sequence: TGTGCCAGCAGCCCCAGGGCCGGAGCTAGCACAGATACGCAGTATTTT. Protein product: CASSPRAGASTDTQYF.

The sample holds a few counts of this clonotype. The chain links TRBV5-4 to TRBJ1-4, with D unresolved. The CDR3 covers 15 residues. V was trimmed by 0 bases and J by 0 bases, leaving 6 bases between them. Germline CDR1 reads SGHNT; CDR2 reads YYREEE (reference sequence). CDR3 protein: CASSLGHTTNEKLFF. CDR3 sequence (DNA): TGTGCCAGCAGCTTGGGACATACAACTAATGAAAAACTGTTTTTT.

The CDR3 sequence: CSARDEWTSRIDSPLHF. The CDR3 DNA reads as TGCAGTGCTAGAGATGAGTGGACCTCCCGGATTGATTCACCCCTCCACTTT. The chain uses TRBV20-1 and TRBJ1-6, with D unclear. Germline-derived CDR1 and CDR2 are DFQATT and SNEGSKA (reference sequence). V lost 0 bases and J 8 bases, leaving 20 bases between the germline ends. This CDR3 comprises 17 residues.

This chain connects TRBV28 to TRBJ1-1, with D unclear. Germline CDR1 reads MDHEN; CDR2 reads SYDVKM. V lost 2 bases and J lost 0, with 4 bases in between. The CDR3 length is 13 residues. CDR3 sequence (DNA): TGTGCCAGCAGTTTACCGGTGAACACTGAAGCTTTCTTT. This translates into CASSLPVNTEAFF. The variable domain in full, with the rest retrieved from reference TRBV28 and TRBJ1-1, is DVKVTQSSRYLVKRTGEKVFLECVQDMDHENMFWYRQDPGLGLRLIYFSYDVKMKEKGDIPEGYSVSREKKERFSLILESASTNQTSMYLCASSLPVNTEAFFGQGTRLTVV.

There are a few counts of this clonotype. The V gene is TRBV7-2, the J gene TRBJ1-1; the D gene is possibly TRBD1 (6 bases). Trimming took 2 bases from V and 1 from J, leaving 11 bases between them. Germline assignment: CDR1 SGHTA and CDR2 FQGNSA. CDR3 length equals 15 residues. This CDR3 reads CASSLSGAGNTEAFF. Written as DNA, the CDR3 is TGTGCCAGCAGCTTATCGGGGGCAGGGAACACTGAAGCTTTCTTT. Variable domain in full (rest from reference TRBV7-2 and TRBJ1-1): GAGVSQSPSNKVTEKGKDVELRCDPISGHTALYWYRQSLGQGLEFLIYFQGNSAPDKSGLPSDRFSAERTGGSVSTLTIQRTQQEDSAVYLCASSLSGAGNTEAFFGQGTRLTVV.

This clonotype was recorded a few times. The J gene is TRBJ2-2, the V gene TRBV6-5; D ambiguous. Trimming took off 0 bases at V and 3 bases at J, with 8 bases between the two ends. Looked up from germline, CDR1 is MNHEY and CDR2 is SVGAGI. The CDR3 totals 15 residues. The CDR3 sequence is CASSYSSGYTGELFF. Written as DNA, the CDR3 is TGTGCCAGCAGTTACTCGAGTGGGTACACCGGGGAGCTGTTTTTT.

The chain couples TRBV4-1 to TRBJ1-1; 9 bases fit TRBD1. The CDR3 has 14 residues. CDR1 is MGHRA, CDR2 YSYEKL, per germline. The trim removed 2 bases at V and 5 bases at J, leaving 3 bases unmatched. CDR3 loop: CASSQMDRGTEAFF. CDR3 DNA sequence: TGCGCCAGCAGCCAAATGGACAGGGGAACTGAAGCTTTCTTT.

V is TRBV18 and J is TRBJ2-3, with D uncertain. The germline V and J ends were trimmed by 4 bases and 0 bases, with 8 bases remaining between them. From germline, CDR1 is KGHSH and CDR2 LQKENI. The CDR3 runs to 14 residues. CDR3 sequence (DNA): TGTGCCAGCTCACACGACCGAAGCACAGATACGCAGTATTTT. Encoded protein: CASSHDRSTDTQYF.

This clonotype turned up a few times. For the CDR3, the DNA is TGTGCCAGCACCAGGGGGGGCCGGAGTCAGCCCCAGCATTTT. Its translation: CASTRGGRSQPQHF. The chain employs TRBV12-3 or TRBV12-4 and TRBJ1-5, with 7 positions matching TRBD1. The CDR3 loop spans 14 amino acids. V lost 7 bases, J lost 6 bases, and 9 bases stayed unmatched.

This clonotype appeared a few times. The CDR3 region is CASSDSDSSYEQYF. The DNA for the CDR3 is TGTGCCAGCAGTGACTCGGATAGCTCCTACGAGCAGTACTTC. This chain joins TRBV2 and TRBJ2-7; D gene unclear. The CDR3 extends over 14 amino acids. Trimming removed 3 bases from V and 0 bases from J, with 9 bases in between. CDR1 and CDR2 (germline): SNHLY, FYNNEI.

V is TRBV13 and J is TRBJ1-6; TRBD1 agrees at 8 bases. The CDR3 is 15 residues long. Germline lookup yields CDR1 PRHDT and CDR2 FYEKMQ (reference sequence). V lost 5 bases to trimming and J lost 5 bases; unmatched junction nucleotides: 5. The CDR3 coding sequence is TGTGCCAGCAGCATCCAGACAGGGGATAATTCACCCCTCCACTTT. Residues: CASSIQTGDNSPLHF.

Ten or more counts support this clonotype. The gene calls are TRBV20-1 and TRBJ2-7; D is uncertain. The CDR3 consists of 15 residues. Germline-derived CDR1 and CDR2 are DFQATT and SNEGSKA (reference sequence). The V and J ends lost 1 base and 3 bases respectively, with 16 bases between them. The CDR3 coding sequence is TGCAGTGCTAGAGCCCGCCCGGCCTCCCTCTACGAGCAGTACTTC. As protein: CSARARPASLYEQYF.

This clonotype has a handful of counts. The chain recombines TRBV5-1 with TRBJ2-1; the D gene is possibly TRBD2 (5 bases). CDR3 length: 17 amino acids. Trimming removed 0 bases from V and 1 base from J, with 14 bases in between. CDR1 is SGHRS, CDR2 YFSETQ, per germline. CDR3 coding DNA: TGCGCCAGCAGCTTGGTTGTCGGGGTAGGGTCCTACAATGAGCAGTTCTTC. Translation: CASSLVVGVGSYNEQFF.

The gene calls are TRBV12-3 or TRBV12-4 and TRBJ2-7, with TRBD1 matching 9 bases. With V trimmed by 6 bases and J by 9 bases, 12 bases remained unmatched. The CDR3 has 14 amino acids. The CDR3 spells CASSPGTGIAGQYF. DNA of the CDR3: TGTGCCAGCAGCCCAGGGACAGGGATAGCAGGGCAGTACTTC.

This clonotype was counted only a few times. This chain links TRBV10-3 with TRBJ2-3, with TRBD2 matching 13 bases. This CDR3 comprises 17 residues. V lost 3 bases and J lost 3; bases outside the gene matches: 6. CDR1 ENHRY and CDR2 SYGVKD come from the germline V gene. The CDR3 loop is CAISDYRTSGSTDTQYF. In nucleotides, the CDR3 is TGTGCCATCAGTGATTACCGGACTAGCGGGAGTACAGATACGCAGTATTTT.

The J gene is TRBJ1-2, the V gene TRBV12-3 or TRBV12-4; no clear D gene. The V end lost 3 bases, the J end lost 8 bases, and 16 bases lay between the germline ends. CDR3 length: 14 amino acids. CDR3 sequence reads: CASSFSAPGPGYTF. For the CDR3, the DNA is TGTGCCAGCAGTTTTTCGGCCCCTGGGCCGGGCTACACCTTC.

This clonotype was observed a few times. The chain recombines TRBV20-1 with TRBJ1-2, with a tentative D call TRBD1 (5 bases). Trimming removed 4 bases from V and 2 bases from J, with 17 bases in between. The CDR3 has 15 residues. CDR1 and CDR2 (germline): DFQATT, SNEGSKA (reference sequence). The CDR3 sequence: CSAILVGTENYGYTF. In nucleotides, the CDR3 is TGCAGTGCTATCCTTGTAGGGACGGAGAACTATGGCTACACCTTC.

In its sample, this clonotype was seen a few times. This chain links TRBV5-1 with TRBJ1-1, with 10 bases lining up with TRBD1. J lost 0 bases, V lost 2 bases, and 4 bases had no gene match. Germline loops: CDR1 SGHRS, CDR2 YFSETQ. The CDR3 length is 16 residues. The chain's CDR3 is CASSFGDRGMNTEAFF. CDR3 nucleotides: TGCGCCAGCAGCTTCGGGGACAGGGGAATGAACACTGAAGCTTTCTTT.

J is TRBJ2-2 and V is TRBV3-1, with a possible D match to TRBD1 (6 bases). The CDR3 has 14 amino acids. CDR1 and CDR2 from the germline V gene are LGHDT and YNNKEL (reference sequence). Trimming removed 4 bases from V and 3 bases from J, with 9 bases in between. CDR3 amino acids: CASSPEGDTGELFF. CDR3 DNA sequence: TGTGCCAGCAGCCCCGAGGGGGACACCGGGGAGCTGTTTTTT.

V gene TRBV7-2 combines with J gene TRBJ2-3; a possible D gene is TRBD2 (5 bases). Germline-derived CDR1 and CDR2 are SGHTA and FQGNSA. V dropped 4 bases and J dropped 0 bases, with 8 bases sitting between them. This CDR3 comprises 14 residues. Here the CDR3 reads CASSWRMSTDTQYF. CDR3 nucleotide sequence: TGTGCCAGCAGCTGGAGGATGAGCACAGATACGCAGTATTTT.

This clonotype was seen more than once but under ten times. The chain employs TRBV12-3 or TRBV12-4 and TRBJ2-7; TRBD1 might be the D (6 bases). The CDR3 is 13 residues long. Between the trimmed V and J ends, which lost 8 bases and 3 bases, there was a span of 14 bases. For the CDR3, the DNA is TGTGCCAGCGGGAAGGGGGTTGGCTACGAGCAGTACTTC. Protein sequence: CASGKGVGYEQYF.

This clonotype appeared a few times. The chain couples TRBV7-6 to TRBJ1-1; unclear D gene. With 0 bases removed from V and 5 bases from J, the gap between germline ends came to 7 bases. The CDR3 consists of 13 residues. The V gene's germline CDR1 is SGHVS and CDR2 FNYEAQ. CDR3 sequence reads: CASSLAETTEAFF. In nucleotides, the CDR3 is TGTGCCAGCAGCTTAGCGGAAACAACTGAAGCTTTCTTT.

This clonotype was seen a few times. This chain joins TRBV4-1 and TRBJ2-2; D possibly uses TRBD1 or TRBD2 (5 bases each). The CDR3 is 15 amino acids. Germline V gene lookup returns CDR1 MGHRA and CDR2 YSYEKL. Trimming pared 7 bases from V and 5 bases from J, leaving 17 bases between. The CDR3 region is CASKRGSFMTGELFF. As DNA, the CDR3 is TGCGCCAGCAAGAGGGGAAGTTTCATGACCGGGGAGCTGTTTTTT.

The chain couples TRBV7-6 to TRBJ2-2, with D possibly TRBD2 on 5 matching bases. The CDR3 runs 16 residues. Germline lookup yields CDR1 SGHVS and CDR2 FNYEAQ. The V end was cut by 0 bases, the J end by 0 bases, with 8 bases between. The CDR3 region is CASSLALASNTGELFF. Written as DNA, the CDR3 is TGTGCCAGCAGCTTAGCGCTAGCCTCGAACACCGGGGAGCTGTTTTTT. Drawing the rest from reference TRBV7-6 and TRBJ2-2, the complete variable domain is GAGVSQSPRYKVTKRGQDVALRCDPISGHVSLYWYRQALGQGPEFLTYFNYEAQQDKSGLPNDRFSAERPEGSISTLTIQRTEQRDSAMYRCASSLALASNTGELFFGEGSRLTVL.

This clonotype was seen a handful of times. The chain has TRBV5-1 and TRBJ1-3; D gene ambiguous. CDR3 length equals 13 residues. The germline CDR1 and CDR2 sequences are SGHRS and YFSETQ. Trimming left V 4 bases short and J 1 base short, with 6 bases between. The CDR3: CASSRGSGNTIYF. CDR3 sequence (DNA): TGCGCCAGCAGCCGGGGTTCTGGAAACACCATATATTTT.

This clonotype was detected only a few times. The chain joins TRBV7-8 to TRBJ2-1, with TRBD2 matching over 10 bases. Germline V gives CDR1 SGHVS, CDR2 FQNEAQ. The CDR3 has 15 amino acids. The ends lost 3 bases at V and 7 bases at J; junction bases unmatched: 6. CDR3 bases: TGTGCCAGCAGCTTGGAACTAGCGGGAACGAATGAGCAGTTCTTC. Translating gives CASSLELAGTNEQFF.

This clonotype was observed a handful of times. The chain recombines TRBV7-6 with TRBJ2-1; 7 positions agree with TRBD2. From germline, CDR1 is SGHVS and CDR2 FNYEAQ. Unmatched junction bases numbered 10, after V lost 3 bases and J lost 8 bases. This CDR3 has 15 residues. CDR3 nucleotide sequence: TGTGCCAGCAGCTTCCAACCGGGACTATCGGATGAGCAGTTCTTC. It is translated as CASSFQPGLSDEQFF.

There are a few counts of this clonotype. CDR3 residues: CASSTTGNQPQHF. CDR3 nucleotide sequence: TGTGCCAGCAGTACTACAGGGAATCAGCCCCAGCATTTT. The chain recombines TRBV6-2 or TRBV6-3 with TRBJ1-5; TRBD1 might be the D (6 bases). The CDR3 loop spans 13 amino acids. Germline-derived CDR1 and CDR2 are MNHEY and SVGEGT. Trimming pared 5 bases from V and 4 bases from J, leaving 9 bases between.

This clonotype was picked up a small number of times. The chain has TRBV29-1 and TRBJ2-1; no reliable D call. The germline V gene encodes CDR1 SQVTM and CDR2 ANQGSEA. Between the trimmed V and J ends, which lost 4 bases and 0 bases, there was a span of 13 bases. The CDR3 spans 15 residues. CDR3 bases: TGCAGCGTTGGTATATCCGGTAGCTCCTACAATGAGCAGTTCTTC. It specifies CSVGISGSSYNEQFF.

The V call is TRBV6-5, the J call TRBJ2-5; TRBD2 matches at 7 bases. Germline V gene sequence: CDR1 MNHEY, CDR2 SVGAGI. The J segment lost 5 bases and the V segment lost 5 bases, leaving 11 bases of the junction unmatched. The CDR3 spans 15 residues. The CDR3 DNA sequence: TGTGCCAGCAGTCCCCCTCGCGGGAGAGGCGAGACCCAGTACTTC. Translating gives CASSPPRGRGETQYF.